This T cell receptor (beta chain) was identified in a study of blood T cell repertoires in COVID-19. Overall study context: COVID-19 samples from acute and convalescent phases originated in the United States, Italy and Spain. PBMCs, B-cell-depleted T cells, or T cells provided the cDNA or gDNA that made up the material.

The length of the CDR3 is 15 residues. With 4 bases clipped from V and 6 bases from J, the junction kept 6 bases outside the gene matches. Germline lookup yields CDR1 WSHSY and CDR2 SAAADI. Per the original data handling: Amplified reference gene primers provided the basis for estimating nucleated cell counts. Profiled with immunoSEQ multiplex PCR; TCRdb holds only in-frame clones, not every one. V, J and clone size derive from that table, while D and trimming were established from the DNA sequence. This table has under 150,000 clones, 75% to 90% appearing once. Sequencing was carried out using peripheral blood. The chain employs TRBV10-2 and TRBJ2-2; 9 bases align to TRBD2. This clonotype originated in a man in his 70s with acute or convalescent COVID-19. CDR3 sequence: CASSATSGQAGELFF. The CDR3 nucleotides are TGCGCCAGCAGTGCGACTAGCGGCCAGGCCGGGGAGCTGTTTTTT.